The 5 T cell receptor beta chains given below trace back to one sample, sequenced in a study of T-cell reconstitution after alpha-beta-depleted transplantation in children. Preparation of the TCRbeta library was carried out with unique molecular identifiers. TCRdb re-called the PCR reads with MiXCR, one entry per CDR3 protein. The sample comprises over 400,000 distinct CDR3 sequences, approximately 13% of which are singletons, and about 5.6% rests with the top ten. Sequencing was performed on PBMCs from the stem cell graft donor, taken from the stem cell graft. All receptors come from a human donor who donated a stem cell graft to a child with combined immunodeficiency.

The rearrangement joins TRBV7-2 to TRBJ2-5, with 10 bases lining up with TRBD2. There are 17 residues in the CDR3. Per the germline V gene, CDR1 is SGHTA and CDR2 is FQGNSA. Losses at the gene ends were 5 bases for V and 2 bases for J; bases not matched to a gene: 11. CDR3 nucleotide sequence: TGTGCCAGCAGCCTAGGGGCTAGCGGGAGTGGACAAGAGACCCAGTACTTC. Its protein is CASSLGASGSGQETQYF.

This clonotype was recorded only once. The chain joins TRBV6-2 or TRBV6-3 to TRBJ2-5; TRBD1 matches 9 bases. Germline-derived CDR1 and CDR2 are MNHEY and SVGEGT. This CDR3 is built from 19 residues. V was pared by 4 bases and J by 1 base, with 16 bases of the junction left unmatched. CDR3 in DNA: TGTGCCAGCAGTTGGCCCGGGACAGGGTCCACCCGGCCCCAAGAGACCCAGTACTTC. Translated, it gives CASSWPGTGSTRPQETQYF.

This clonotype was seen a handful of times. The chain combines TRBV6-5 with TRBJ1-6; D remains unclear. V was cut by 2 bases and J by 10 bases, with 12 bases left in between. The length of the CDR3 is 14 residues. The germline gives CDR1 MNHEY, CDR2 SVGAGI. The CDR3 DNA reads as TGTGCCAGCAGTTACCGTCTATTGGGATCACCCCTCCACTTT. This gives the protein CASSYRLLGSPLHF.

This clonotype was seen a handful of times. V gene TRBV12-3 or TRBV12-4 combines with J gene TRBJ2-2; the D is unclear. The CDR3 is made up of 14 amino acids. V was clipped by 2 bases and J by 5 bases, with 9 bases between them. CDR3 loop: CASSLSSETGELFF. DNA for the CDR3: TGTGCCAGCAGTTTATCATCCGAAACCGGGGAGCTGTTTTTT.

The chain carries TRBV5-6 and TRBJ2-2; 7 bases are a match to TRBD1. Germline V gene data show CDR1 as SGHDT and CDR2 as YYEEEE. The CDR3 length is 15 residues. J gave up 7 bases and V 0 bases, and 6 bases lay outside the gene matches. This CDR3 reads CASSLDFRGNGELFF. The DNA for the CDR3 is TGTGCCAGCAGCTTGGACTTCAGGGGGAACGGGGAGCTGTTTTTT. The variable domain in full, with the rest retrieved from reference TRBV5-6 and TRBJ2-2, is DAGVTQSPTHLIKTRGQQVTLRCSPKSGHDTVSWYQQALGQGPQFIFQYYEEEERQRGNFPDRFSGHQFPNYSSELNVNALLLGDSALYLCASSLDFRGNGELFFGEGSRLTVL.